The 10 T cell receptor beta chains in this list originate from one sample, sequenced in a study of blood T cell repertoires in COVID-19. Clones were read by immunoSEQ multiplex PCR, and TCRdb kept only the in-frame ones, dropping some. The sample yields a few hundred thousand clones, about nine tenths seen once. Sequenced sample: peripheral blood. The origin of the receptors is a woman aged 45-65 years who had recovered from COVID-19.

The chain recombines TRBV27 with TRBJ2-7, with 10 bases matching TRBD2. V lost 5 bases to trimming and J lost 5 bases; unmatched junction nucleotides: 6. The CDR3 covers 14 residues. Germline V gene sequence: CDR1 MNHEY, CDR2 SMNVEV (reference sequence). CDR3 protein: CASSQLAGYHEQYF. The CDR3 bases are TGTGCCAGCAGTCAACTAGCGGGATACCACGAGCAGTACTTC.

The chain joins TRBV20-1 to TRBJ2-7; 9 positions match TRBD2. The CDR3 totals 13 residues. With 3 bases clipped from V and 6 bases from J, the junction kept 6 bases outside the gene matches. The germline V gene encodes CDR1 DFQATT and CDR2 SNEGSKA (reference sequence). The CDR3 protein is CSASRVAGAEQYF. The CDR3 DNA reads TGCAGTGCTAGTCGGGTAGCGGGAGCCGAGCAGTACTTC.

The V gene is TRBV7-3, the J gene TRBJ1-2, with 9 bases aligning to TRBD1. The CDR3 runs 15 residues. Losses at the gene ends were 5 bases for V and 4 bases for J; bases not matched to a gene: 8. Germline CDR1 SGHTA, CDR2 FQGTGA. For the CDR3, the DNA is TGTGCCAGCAGCCCGTCACAGGGGGCAGGCTATGGCTACACCTTC. Translation gives CASSPSQGAGYGYTF. The entire variable domain, with the rest obtained from reference TRBV7-3 and TRBJ1-2, is as follows: GAGVSQTPSNKVTEKGKYVELRCDPISGHTALYWYRQSLGQGPEFLIYFQGTGAADDSGLPNDRFFAVRPEGSVSTLKIQRTERGDSAVYLCASSPSQGAGYGYTFGSGTRLTVV.

This chain uses TRBV4-3 with TRBJ1-2; tentatively, D is TRBD1 (5 bases). Germline CDR1 is LGHNA and CDR2 is YSLEER. Trimming took 0 bases from V and 0 from J, leaving 11 bases between them. The CDR3 spans 16 residues. The CDR3 coding sequence is TGCGCCAGCAGCCAAGAGACAGTCAGCTCTAACTATGGCTACACCTTC. Protein sequence: CASSQETVSSNYGYTF.

The chain has TRBV4-3 and TRBJ1-2; TRBD1 matches 11 bases. The CDR3 spans 18 residues. V shed 4 bases, J shed 0 bases, and the junction held 10 bases outside the gene matches. Looked up from germline, CDR1 is LGHNA and CDR2 is YSLEER. The CDR3 protein is CASSLNSDRGPTNYGYTF. Here the CDR3 DNA reads TGCGCCAGCAGCCTAAACTCGGACAGGGGGCCGACTAACTATGGCTACACCTTC.

The rearrangement uses TRBV6-5 and TRBJ1-1, with TRBD1 matching 9 bases. The CDR3 length is 15 residues. Germline V gives CDR1 MNHEY, CDR2 SVGAGI. V lost 6 bases, J lost 0 bases, and 5 bases stayed unmatched. The DNA for the CDR3 is TGTGCCAGCAGCTTCCGGGACAGGGTGAACACTGAAGCTTTCTTT. It encodes CASSFRDRVNTEAFF.

The V call is TRBV30, the J call TRBJ1-6, with 7 bases identical to TRBD1. The CDR3 has 14 amino acids. J lost 7 bases, V lost 4 bases, and 7 bases had no gene match. CDR1 and CDR2 (germline): GTSNPN, SVGIG (reference sequence). CDR3 in DNA: TGTGCCTGGACTCCACAGGGGACAAATTCACCCCTCCACTTT. Translating gives CAWTPQGTNSPLHF. The whole variable domain, filled in from reference TRBV30 and TRBJ1-6, reads SQTIHQWPATLVQPVGSPLSLECTVEGTSNPNLYWYRQAAGRGLQLLFYSVGIGQISSEVPQNLSASRPQDRQFILSSKKLLLSDSGFYLCAWTPQGTNSPLHFGNGTRLTVT.

This chain uses TRBV5-8 with TRBJ1-4; weak D call: TRBD1 (5 bases). Germline V gene data show CDR1 as SGHTS and CDR2 as YDEGEE. The CDR3 extends over 15 amino acids. V dropped 5 bases and J dropped 3 bases, with 14 bases sitting between them. The CDR3 region is CASRRKTEANEKLFF. The CDR3 DNA reads TGTGCCAGCAGACGCAAGACAGAAGCTAATGAAAAACTGTTTTTT.

The chain uses TRBV28 and TRBJ1-5, with D perhaps TRBD1 (6 bases). Trimming pared 6 bases from V and 6 bases from J, leaving 12 bases between. The germline CDR1 and CDR2 sequences are MDHEN and SYDVKM. The CDR3 covers 13 residues. The CDR3 loop is CASRVQGGQPQHF. The CDR3, as DNA: TGTGCCAGCAGAGTACAGGGTGGTCAGCCCCAGCATTTT.

The chain employs TRBV5-1 and TRBJ1-2; a weak D match, TRBD1 (5 bases). Trimming pared 4 bases from V and 0 bases from J, leaving 13 bases between. Germline lookup yields CDR1 SGHRS and CDR2 YFSETQ. The CDR3 is 15 residues long. The CDR3 here is CASSTGRGTNYGYTF. The CDR3 bases are TGCGCCAGCAGCACAGGCAGAGGAACTAACTATGGCTACACCTTC. The complete variable domain, with remaining parts taken from reference TRBV5-1 and TRBJ1-2, reads KAGVTQTPRYLIKTRGQQVTLSCSPISGHRSVSWYQQTPGQGLQFLFEYFSETQRNKGNFPGRFSGRQFSNSRSEMNVSTLELGDSALYLCASSTGRGTNYGYTFGSGTRLTVV.